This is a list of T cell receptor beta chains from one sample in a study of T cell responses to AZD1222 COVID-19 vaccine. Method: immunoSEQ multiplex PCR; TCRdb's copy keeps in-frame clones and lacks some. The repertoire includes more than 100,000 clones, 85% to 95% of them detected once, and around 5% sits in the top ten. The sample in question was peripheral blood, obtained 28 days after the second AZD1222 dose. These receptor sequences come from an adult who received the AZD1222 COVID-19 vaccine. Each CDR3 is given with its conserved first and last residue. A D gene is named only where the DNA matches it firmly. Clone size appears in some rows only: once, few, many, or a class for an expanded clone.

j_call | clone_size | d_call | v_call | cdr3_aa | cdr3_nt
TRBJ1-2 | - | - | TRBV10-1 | CASSESGGYGYTF | TGCGCCAGCAGTGAGTCGGGAGGGTATGGCTACACCTTC
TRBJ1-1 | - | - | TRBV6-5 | CASSYVWGNTEAFF | TGTGCCAGCAGTTACGTCTGGGGGAACACTGAAGCTTTCTTT
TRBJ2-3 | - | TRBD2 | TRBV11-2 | CASSFLLAGGTDTQYF | TGTGCCAGCAGCTTCTTATTAGCGGGGGGCACAGATACGCAGTATTTT
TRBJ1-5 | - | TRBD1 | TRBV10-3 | CAISEGRTGDQPQHF | TGTGCCATCAGTGAAGGCCGGACAGGGGATCAGCCCCAGCATTTT
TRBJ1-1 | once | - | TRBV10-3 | CAISGEGTNTEAFF | TGTGCCATCAGTGGTGAGGGGACCAACACTGAAGCTTTCTTT
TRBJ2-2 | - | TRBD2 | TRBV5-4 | CASSGALAGGLGELFF | TGTGCCAGCAGCGGCGCTCTAGCGGGGGGGCTGGGGGAGCTGTTTTTT
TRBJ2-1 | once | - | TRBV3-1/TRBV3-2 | CASSQDPAHYNEQFF | TGTGCCAGCAGCCAAGACCCAGCCCACTACAATGAGCAGTTCTTC
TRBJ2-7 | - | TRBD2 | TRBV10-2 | CASSELGSLAGSEQYF | TGCGCCAGCAGTGAGTTGGGCAGCTTAGCGGGGAGTGAGCAGTACTTC
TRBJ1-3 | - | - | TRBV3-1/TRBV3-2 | CASSQVPAGNGNTIYF | TGTGCCAGCAGCCAAGTGCCGGCAGGGAATGGAAACACCATATATTTT
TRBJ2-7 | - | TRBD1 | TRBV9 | CASSVGQGPYEQYF | TGTGCCAGCAGCGTTGGACAGGGACCCTACGAGCAGTACTTC
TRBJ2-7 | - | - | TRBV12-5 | CASGLGFAYEQYF | TGTGCTAGTGGTTTGGGGTTCGCCTACGAGCAGTACTTC
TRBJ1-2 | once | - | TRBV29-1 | CSGPNPGGYGYTF | TGCAGCGGACCGAATCCTGGGGGGTATGGCTACACCTTC
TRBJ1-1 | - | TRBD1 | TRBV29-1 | CSVEVTRTGAEAFF | TGCAGCGTTGAAGTGACGAGAACAGGGGCTGAAGCTTTCTTT
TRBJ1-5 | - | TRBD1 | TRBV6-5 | CASSYGQGLSQPQHF | TGTGCCAGCAGTTACGGACAGGGTCTAAGTCAGCCCCAGCATTTT
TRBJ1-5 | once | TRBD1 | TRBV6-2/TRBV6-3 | CASSTGDQPQHF | TGTGCCAGCAGTACAGGGGATCAGCCCCAGCATTTT
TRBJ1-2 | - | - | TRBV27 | CASSRANTGSYGYTF | TGTGCCAGCAGTAGAGCTAATACAGGTTCCTATGGCTACACCTTC
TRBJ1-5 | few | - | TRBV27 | CASSLRPNQPQHF | TGTGCCAGCAGTTTAAGGCCGAATCAGCCCCAGCATTTT